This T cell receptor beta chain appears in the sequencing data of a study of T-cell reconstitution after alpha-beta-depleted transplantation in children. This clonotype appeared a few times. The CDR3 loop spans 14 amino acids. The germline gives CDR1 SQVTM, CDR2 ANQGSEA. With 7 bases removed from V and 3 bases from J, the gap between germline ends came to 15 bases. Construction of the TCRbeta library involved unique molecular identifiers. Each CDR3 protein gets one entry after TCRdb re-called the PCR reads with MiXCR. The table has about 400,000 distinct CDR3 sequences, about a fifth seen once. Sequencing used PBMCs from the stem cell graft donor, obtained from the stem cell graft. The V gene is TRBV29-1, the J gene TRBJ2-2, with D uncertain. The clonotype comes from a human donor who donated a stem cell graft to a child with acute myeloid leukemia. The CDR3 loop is CSADVGGDTGELFF. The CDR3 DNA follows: TGCAGCGCCGACGTGGGTGGGGACACCGGGGAGCTGTTTTTT.